This T cell receptor beta chain comes out of a study of response to subunit inactivated influenza vaccine. Each CDR3 protein gets one entry after TCRdb re-called the RT-PCR reads with MiXCR. The sample lists 550,000 to 800,000 distinct CDR3 sequences, about 15% seen once, with around 7% in the top ten. CDR3 length equals 16 residues. CDR1 is DFQATT, CDR2 SNEGSKA, per germline (reference sequence). V trimming: 0 bases; J trimming: 4 bases; junction bases outside the gene matches: 5. Many counts were recorded for this clonotype. Its antigen is not identified. Study-wide points: T cells newly recruited by each seasonal influenza vaccination are few, the authors suggested.

V is TRBV20-1 and J is TRBJ2-5; 13 bases match TRBD2. The sequence came from a man aged 50 or older who received an inactivated influenza vaccine. The material sequenced was PBMCs from blood, taken less than 15 days before vaccination. The CDR3 is CSARDSTSGRLETQYF. The CDR3, as DNA: TGCAGTGCTAGAGATTCGACTAGCGGGAGGTTAGAGACCCAGTACTTC.